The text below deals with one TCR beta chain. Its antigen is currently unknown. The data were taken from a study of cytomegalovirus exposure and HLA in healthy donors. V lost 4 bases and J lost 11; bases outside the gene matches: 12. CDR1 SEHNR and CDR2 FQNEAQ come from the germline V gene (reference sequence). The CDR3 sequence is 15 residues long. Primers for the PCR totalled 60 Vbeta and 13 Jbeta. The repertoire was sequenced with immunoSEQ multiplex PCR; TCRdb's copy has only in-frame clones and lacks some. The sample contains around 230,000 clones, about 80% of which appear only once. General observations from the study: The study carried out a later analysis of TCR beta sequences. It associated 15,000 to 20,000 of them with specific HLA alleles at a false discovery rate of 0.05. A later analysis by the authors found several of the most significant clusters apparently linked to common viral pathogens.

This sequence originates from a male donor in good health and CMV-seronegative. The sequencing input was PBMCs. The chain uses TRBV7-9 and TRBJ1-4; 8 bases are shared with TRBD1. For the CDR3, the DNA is TGTGCCAGCAGCTCGGAGGACAGGGTAATGGGGAAACTGTTTTTT. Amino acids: CASSSEDRVMGKLFF. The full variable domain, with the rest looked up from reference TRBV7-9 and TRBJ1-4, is DTGVSQNPRHKITKRGQNVTFRCDPISEHNRLYWYRQTLGQGPEFLTYFQNEAQLEKSRLLSDRFSAERPKGSFSTLEIQRTEQGDSAMYLCASSSEDRVMGKLFFGSGTQLSVL.